Included here is one T cell receptor beta chain sequence, with context. Its specific antigen is unknown. No qualities accompany the bases; no much larger clone lies one base away. TCRbeta CDR3 regions were amplified from genomic DNA by means of the immunoSEQ Assay, a bias-controlled multiplex PCR. The paper's data handling went like this. The number of nucleated cells in each sample was estimated by amplification of reference gene primers within the assay. Sequence reads were collapsed and filtered to measure the absolute abundance of every unique TCRbeta CDR3 rearrangement. Productive Simpson clonality was computed per sample as the square root of Simpson's diversity index over productive rearrangements. The table was pulled from immuneACCESS by TCRdb, which kept in-frame rearrangements only. Such tables lose some clones; where checked, under half of the loss comes from unresolved V genes, and the rest has no known cause. V and J calls plus clone size are reproduced from that table; the DNA served to infer D and trimming. This sample gives some 100,000 clones in total; approximately 93% of them show up just once. The ten biggest clones cover around 0.94% of the sample.

Taken from the germline V gene, the CDR1 and CDR2 loops are KGHDR and SFDVKD. Clipping removes 2 bases from V and 1 base from J, with 4 as the unmatched junction base count. The CDR3 numbers 16 residues from cysteine through phenylalanine. Here the CDR3 DNA is all that survives: 48 bases in frame from base 1. The sample belongs to a study of blood T cell repertoires in COVID-19 (dated by TCRdb to 2020 to 2021). At the level of the whole study: Samples from collaborators originated in the United States, Italy and Spain and spanned both the acute and convalescent phases of COVID-19. Deeply sampled blood TCRbeta repertoires from subjects exposed to, actively infected with, or recovered from COVID-19 were included in the dataset. Nearly every sample came with metadata listing a de-identified subject ID, COVID-19 status, age in years and sex. Samples were obtained from the ongoing ImmuneRACE study (first 160 participants) and from 950 to 1,500 subjects provided by 6 global collaborators. The material from the prospective study consisted of cDNA or gDNA derived from T cells, B-cell-depleted T cells, or PBMCs. Where available, HLA class I and class II types were obtained from metadata supplied by the sample provider rather than from assay-based typing. The repertoires were released in a freely available public database intended as a resource for research on the immune response to SARS-CoV-2. The full study reports these points: Clinical and demographic metadata were provided uncurated, with the amount varying by source and participant.

Each collaborating institution followed its own protocols to collect whole blood in K2EDTA tubes. For TCRbeta analysis, collaborator samples were shipped as frozen whole blood, as isolated PBMCs, or as DNA extracted from either sample type. This sequence originates from a man aged 55 to 70 with acute or convalescent COVID-19. The chain links TRBV24-1 with TRBJ1-5, with 7 bases aligning to TRBD1. The sequenced sample consisted of peripheral blood. The CDR3 here reads CATSDSRGLSNQPQHF. The DNA is as follows: TGTGCCACCAGTGATTCGAGGGGGCTGAGCAATCAGCCCCAGCATTTT.